This T cell receptor (beta chain) appears in the sequencing data of a study of post-analysis software for immune sequencing data. General observations from the study: Included in a set of four or five TRBV segments more frequent in patients than controls were TRBV5-6, TRBV5-1 and TRBV20-1. Normalized Chao1 diversity was significantly reduced in patients versus controls.

CDR1 MGHRA and CDR2 YSYEKL come from the germline V gene. The CDR3 covers 16 residues. The TCR beta cDNA libraries contained unique molecular identifiers. TCRdb re-called the PCR reads through MiXCR, storing one row per CDR3 protein. The sample lists a few hundred thousand distinct CDR3 sequences, roughly 38% occurring once. This clonotype came up once. Its antigen remains unknown. A junction boundary mismatches the germline segment, possibly from a read error. Sequencing input: blood. The chain employs TRBV4-1 and TRBJ1-2, with TRBD1 identical over 7 bases. The origin of this receptor is a girl aged 10-17 years with multiple sclerosis. The CDR3 loop is CASSRDRESPHYGCTF. The CDR3 DNA sequence: TGCGCCAGCAGCCGAGACAGGGAATCGCCGCACTATGGCTGCACCTTC.